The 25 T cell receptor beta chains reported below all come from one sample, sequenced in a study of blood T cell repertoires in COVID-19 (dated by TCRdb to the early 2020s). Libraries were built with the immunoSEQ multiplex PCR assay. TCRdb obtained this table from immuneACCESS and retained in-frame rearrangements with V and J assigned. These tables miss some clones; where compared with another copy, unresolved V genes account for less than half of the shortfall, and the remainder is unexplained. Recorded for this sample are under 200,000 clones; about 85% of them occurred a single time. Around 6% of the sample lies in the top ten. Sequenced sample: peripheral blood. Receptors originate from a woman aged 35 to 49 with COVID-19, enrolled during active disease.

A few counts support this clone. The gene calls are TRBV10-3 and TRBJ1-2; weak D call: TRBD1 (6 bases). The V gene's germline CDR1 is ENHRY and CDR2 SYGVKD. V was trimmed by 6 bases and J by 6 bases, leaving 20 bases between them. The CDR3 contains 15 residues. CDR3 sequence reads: CAISNNREGVNGYTF. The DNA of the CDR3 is TGTGCCATCAGCAACAACAGGGAGGGGGTGAATGGCTACACCTTC.

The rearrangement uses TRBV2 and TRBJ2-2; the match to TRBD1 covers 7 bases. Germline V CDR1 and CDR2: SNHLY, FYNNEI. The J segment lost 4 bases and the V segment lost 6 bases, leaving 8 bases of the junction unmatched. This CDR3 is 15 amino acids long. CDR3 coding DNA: TGTGCCAGCAGGTCAGAGGGGGCGAGCACCGGGGAGCTGTTTTTT. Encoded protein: CASRSEGASTGELFF.

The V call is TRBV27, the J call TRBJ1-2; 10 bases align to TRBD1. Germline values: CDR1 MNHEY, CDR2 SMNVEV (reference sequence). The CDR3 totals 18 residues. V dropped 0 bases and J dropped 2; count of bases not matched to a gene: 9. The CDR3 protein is CASSLSSRQGARNYGYTF. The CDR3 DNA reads TGTGCCAGCAGTTTATCATCCCGACAGGGGGCTAGGAACTATGGCTACACCTTC.

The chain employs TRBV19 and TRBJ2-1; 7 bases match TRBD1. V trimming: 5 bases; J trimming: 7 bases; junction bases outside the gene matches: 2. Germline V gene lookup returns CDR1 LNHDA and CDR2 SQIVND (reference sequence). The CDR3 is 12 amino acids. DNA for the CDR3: TGTGCCAGTAGTTCACAGGGGAATGAGCAGTTCTTC. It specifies CASSSQGNEQFF.

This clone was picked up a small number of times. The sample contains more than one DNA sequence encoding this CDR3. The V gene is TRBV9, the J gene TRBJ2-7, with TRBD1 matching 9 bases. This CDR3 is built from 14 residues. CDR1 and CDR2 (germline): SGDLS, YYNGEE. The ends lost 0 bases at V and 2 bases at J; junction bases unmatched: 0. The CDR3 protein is CASSVGQGAYEQYF. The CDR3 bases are TGTGCCAGCAGCGTAGGACAGGGGGCCTACGAGCAGTACTTC. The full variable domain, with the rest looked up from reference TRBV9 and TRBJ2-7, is DSGVTQTPKHLITATGQRVTLRCSPRSGDLSVYWYQQSLDQGLQFLIQYYNGEERAKGNILERFSAQQFPDLHSELNLSSLELGDSALYFCASSVGQGAYEQYFGPGTRLTVT.

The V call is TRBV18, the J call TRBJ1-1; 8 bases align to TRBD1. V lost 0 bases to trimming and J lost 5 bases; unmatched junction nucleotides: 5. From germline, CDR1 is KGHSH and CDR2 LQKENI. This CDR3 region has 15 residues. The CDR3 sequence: CASSPPATGVTEAFF. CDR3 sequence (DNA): TGTGCCAGCTCACCACCGGCGACAGGGGTTACTGAAGCTTTCTTT.

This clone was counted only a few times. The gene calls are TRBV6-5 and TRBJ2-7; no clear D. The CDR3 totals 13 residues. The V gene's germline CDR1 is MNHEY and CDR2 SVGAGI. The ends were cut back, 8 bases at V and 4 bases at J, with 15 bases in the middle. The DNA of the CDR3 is TGTGCCAGCCGAAGCGAAATGGGTTACGAGCAGTACTTC. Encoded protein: CASRSEMGYEQYF.

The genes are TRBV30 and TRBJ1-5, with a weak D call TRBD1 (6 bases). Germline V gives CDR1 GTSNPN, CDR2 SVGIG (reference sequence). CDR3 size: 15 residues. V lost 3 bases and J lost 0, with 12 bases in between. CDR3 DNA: TGTGCCTGGAGAGAAAGGGGGTATAGCAATCAGCCCCAGCATTTT. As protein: CAWRERGYSNQPQHF.

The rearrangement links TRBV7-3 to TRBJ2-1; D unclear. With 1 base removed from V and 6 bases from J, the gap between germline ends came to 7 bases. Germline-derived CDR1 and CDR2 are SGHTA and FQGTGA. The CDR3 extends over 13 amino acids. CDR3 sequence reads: CASSLRPGNEQFF. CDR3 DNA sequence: TGTGCCAGCAGCTTAAGGCCGGGCAATGAGCAGTTCTTC.

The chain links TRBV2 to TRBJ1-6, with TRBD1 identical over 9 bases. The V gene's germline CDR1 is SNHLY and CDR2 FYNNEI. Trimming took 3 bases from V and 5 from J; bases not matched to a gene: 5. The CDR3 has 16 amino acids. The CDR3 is CASSESGTGNNSPLHF. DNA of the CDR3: TGTGCCAGCAGTGAGTCCGGGACAGGGAATAATTCACCCCTCCACTTT.

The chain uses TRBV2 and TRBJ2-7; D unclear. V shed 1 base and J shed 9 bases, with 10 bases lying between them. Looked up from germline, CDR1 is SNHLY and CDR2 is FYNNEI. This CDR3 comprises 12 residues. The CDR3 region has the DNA TGTGCCAGCAGTGAAGAGCCCCTTAGGCAGTACTTC. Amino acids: CASSEEPLRQYF.

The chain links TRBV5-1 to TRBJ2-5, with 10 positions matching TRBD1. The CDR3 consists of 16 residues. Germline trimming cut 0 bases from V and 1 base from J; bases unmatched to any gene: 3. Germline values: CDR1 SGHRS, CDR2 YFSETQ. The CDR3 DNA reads TGCGCCAGCAGCTTGGGAAGGACAGGGGGCCAAGAGACCCAGTACTTC. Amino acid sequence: CASSLGRTGGQETQYF.

CDR3 sequence: CASSSAPGLFTYEQYF. The DNA of the CDR3 is TGTGCCAGCAGCTCCGCCCCCGGACTTTTCACTTACGAGCAGTACTTC. The J gene is TRBJ2-7, the V gene TRBV11-2, with D maybe TRBD2 (5 bases). Germline assignment: CDR1 SGHAT and CDR2 FQNNGV. Trimming shortened V by 4 bases and J by 4 bases, and 20 bases separated the two germline ends. This CDR3 has 16 residues.

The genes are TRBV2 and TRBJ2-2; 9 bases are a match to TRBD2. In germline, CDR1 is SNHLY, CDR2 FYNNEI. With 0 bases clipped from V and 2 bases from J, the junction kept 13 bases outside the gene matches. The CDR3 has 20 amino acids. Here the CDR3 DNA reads TGTGCCAGCAGTGAAGCGCTGGTGCGGGGGGGTGGAAGAAACACCGGGGAGCTGTTTTTT. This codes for CASSEALVRGGGRNTGELFF. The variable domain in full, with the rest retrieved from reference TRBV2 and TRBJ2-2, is EPEVTQTPSHQVTQMGQEVILRCVPISNHLYFYWYRQILGQKVEFLVSFYNNEISEKSEIFDDQFSVERPDGSNFTLKIRSTKLEDSAMYFCASSEALVRGGGRNTGELFFGEGSRLTVL.

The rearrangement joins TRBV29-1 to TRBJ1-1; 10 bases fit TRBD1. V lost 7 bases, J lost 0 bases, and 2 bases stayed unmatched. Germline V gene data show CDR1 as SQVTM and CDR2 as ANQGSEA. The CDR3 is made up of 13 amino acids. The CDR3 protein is CSGGQGMNTEAFF. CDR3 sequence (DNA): TGCAGCGGGGGACAGGGGATGAACACTGAAGCTTTCTTT.

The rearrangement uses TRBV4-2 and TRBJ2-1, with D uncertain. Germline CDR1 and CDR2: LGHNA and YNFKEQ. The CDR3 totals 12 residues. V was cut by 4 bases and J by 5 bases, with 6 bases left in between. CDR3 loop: CASSPPDNEQFF. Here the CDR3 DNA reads TGTGCCAGCAGCCCCCCGGACAATGAGCAGTTCTTC.

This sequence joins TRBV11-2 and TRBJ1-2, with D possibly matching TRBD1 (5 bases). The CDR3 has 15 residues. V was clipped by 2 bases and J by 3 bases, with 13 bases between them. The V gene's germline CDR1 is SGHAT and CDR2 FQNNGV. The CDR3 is CASSLSEGRYYGYTF. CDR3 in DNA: TGTGCCAGCAGCTTATCGGAGGGGCGCTACTATGGCTACACCTTC.

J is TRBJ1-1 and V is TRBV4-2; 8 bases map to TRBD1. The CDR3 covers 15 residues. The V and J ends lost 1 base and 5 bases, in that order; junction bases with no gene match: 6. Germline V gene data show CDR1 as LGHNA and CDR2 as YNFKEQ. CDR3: CASSQGAGGRTEAFF. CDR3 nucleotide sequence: TGTGCCAGCAGCCAAGGGGCAGGGGGCAGAACTGAAGCTTTCTTT.

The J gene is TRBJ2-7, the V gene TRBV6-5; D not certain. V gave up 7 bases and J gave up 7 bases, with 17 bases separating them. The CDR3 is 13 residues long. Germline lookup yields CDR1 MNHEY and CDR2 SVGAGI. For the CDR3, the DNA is TGTGCCAGCACCCGAGACTCCCTGGGTGAGCAGTACTTC. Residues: CASTRDSLGEQYF.

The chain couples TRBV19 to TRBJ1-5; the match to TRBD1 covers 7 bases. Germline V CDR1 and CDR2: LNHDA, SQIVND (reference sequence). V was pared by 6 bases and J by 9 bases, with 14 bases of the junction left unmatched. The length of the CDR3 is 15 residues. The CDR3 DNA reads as TGTGCCAGTAGCCCAGACAGGGATTTGATGAGGCCCCAGCATTTT. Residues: CASSPDRDLMRPQHF.

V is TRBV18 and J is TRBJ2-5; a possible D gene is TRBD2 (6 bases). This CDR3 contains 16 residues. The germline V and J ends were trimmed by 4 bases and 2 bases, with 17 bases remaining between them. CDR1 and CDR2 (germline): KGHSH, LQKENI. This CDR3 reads CASSRYLASEQETQYF. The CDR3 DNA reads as TGTGCCAGCTCACGGTATTTGGCTAGCGAGCAAGAGACCCAGTACTTC.

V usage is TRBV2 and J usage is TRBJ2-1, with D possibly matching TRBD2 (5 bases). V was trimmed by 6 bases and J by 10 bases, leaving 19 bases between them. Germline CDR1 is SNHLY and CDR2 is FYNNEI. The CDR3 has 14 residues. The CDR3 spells CASRGSPPPREQFF. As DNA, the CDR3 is TGTGCCAGCAGGGGGAGTCCCCCCCCGAGGGAGCAGTTCTTC.

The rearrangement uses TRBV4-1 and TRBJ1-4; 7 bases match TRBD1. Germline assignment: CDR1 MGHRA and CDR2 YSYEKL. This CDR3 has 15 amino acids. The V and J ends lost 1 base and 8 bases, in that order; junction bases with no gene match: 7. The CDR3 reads CASSQAGGMREKLFF. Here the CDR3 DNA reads TGCGCCAGCAGCCAAGCAGGGGGGATGAGGGAAAAACTGTTTTTT.

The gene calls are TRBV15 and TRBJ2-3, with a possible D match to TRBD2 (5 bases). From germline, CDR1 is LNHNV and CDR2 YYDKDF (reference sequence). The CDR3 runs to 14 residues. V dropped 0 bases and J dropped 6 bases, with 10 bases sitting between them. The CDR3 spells CATSRDSGIDTQYF. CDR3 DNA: TGTGCCACCAGCAGAGATTCGGGGATCGATACGCAGTATTTT.

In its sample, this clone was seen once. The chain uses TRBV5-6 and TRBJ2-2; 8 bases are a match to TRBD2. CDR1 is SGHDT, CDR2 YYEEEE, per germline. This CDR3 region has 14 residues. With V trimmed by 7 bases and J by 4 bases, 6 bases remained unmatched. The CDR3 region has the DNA TGTGCCAGCTGGAGTAGCGGGACCACCGGGGAGCTGTTTTTT. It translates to CASWSSGTTGELFF.